Below are 20 T cell receptor beta chains sequenced from a single sample in a study of blood T cell repertoires in COVID-19. Generated by immunoSEQ multiplex PCR, the TCRdb table keeps only in-frame clones and is missing some. This repertoire shows 200,000 to 250,000 clones, 86% found once; its top ten account for approximately 2.1%. Specimen: peripheral blood. All receptors derive from a man aged 30 to 39 who had recovered from COVID-19.

The chain joins TRBV6-2 or TRBV6-3 to TRBJ2-7; no clear D gene. Germline CDR1 is MNHEY and CDR2 is SVGEGT. Trimming shortened V by 5 bases and J by 2 bases, and 16 bases separated the two germline ends. CDR3 length: 15 amino acids. The CDR3 DNA reads TGTGCCAGCAGTAGACGCCCAAACCGGGCCTACGAGCAGTACTTC. This codes for CASSRRPNRAYEQYF.

This clone was seen a single time. V usage is TRBV5-1 and J usage is TRBJ1-3; D is unclear. Germline V gene data show CDR1 as SGHRS and CDR2 as YFSETQ. V lost 4 bases and J lost 0, with 11 bases in between. This CDR3 contains 15 residues. The CDR3 sequence is CASSPGAFSGNTIYF. DNA of the CDR3: TGCGCCAGCAGCCCAGGCGCCTTCTCTGGAAACACCATATATTTT.

The chain employs TRBV30 and TRBJ2-7; 7 nucleotides line up with TRBD2. The CDR3 covers 14 residues. Per the germline V gene, CDR1 is GTSNPN and CDR2 is SVGIG (reference sequence). V shed 0 bases, J shed 3 bases, and the junction held 5 bases outside the gene matches. The chain's CDR3 is CAWSVGGILYEQYF. For the CDR3, the DNA is TGTGCCTGGAGTGTGGGGGGGATACTCTACGAGCAGTACTTC.

The chain has TRBV7-8 and TRBJ2-2; D might be TRBD1 (6 bases). This CDR3 is 15 amino acids long. V lost 0 bases to trimming and J lost 5 bases, with 10 bases between them. Germline assignment: CDR1 SGHVS and CDR2 FQNEAQ. The CDR3 DNA reads TGTGCCAGCAGCTTAGCGGGGGCAGGGACCGGGGAGCTGTTTTTT. It codes for CASSLAGAGTGELFF. The full variable domain, in which reference TRBV7-8 and TRBJ2-2 provide the parts outside the CDR3, is GAGVSQSPRYKVAKRGQDVALRCDPISGHVSLFWYQQALGQGPEFLTYFQNEAQLDKSGLPSDRFFAERPEGSVSTLKIQRTQQEDSAVYLCASSLAGAGTGELFFGEGSRLTVL.

The rearrangement uses TRBV29-1 and TRBJ2-5; possible D gene TRBD2, 5 bases. The CDR3 is 12 amino acids. Trimming took off 4 bases at V and 4 bases at J, with 10 bases between the two ends. The V gene's germline CDR1 is SQVTM and CDR2 ANQGSEA. The CDR3 coding sequence is TGCAGCGTTGGGACTCGGGGAGAGACCCAGTACTTC. Protein sequence: CSVGTRGETQYF.

This clone was seen a few times. The genes are TRBV25-1 and TRBJ1-4, with D possibly TRBD1 on 6 matching bases. Trimming pared 4 bases from V and 5 bases from J, leaving 11 bases between. The CDR3 extends over 14 amino acids. Germline V CDR1 and CDR2: MGHDK, SYGVNS. The CDR3 loop is CASSGTEVNEKLFF. CDR3 sequence (DNA): TGTGCCAGCAGTGGGACAGAGGTAAATGAAAAACTGTTTTTT.

This chain joins TRBV24-1 and TRBJ1-2; D not resolved. Germline assignment: CDR1 KGHDR and CDR2 SFDVKD. The CDR3 runs 14 residues. The ends were cut back, 2 bases at V and 7 bases at J, with 13 bases in the middle. The chain's CDR3 is CATSDSTHSLGYTF. The CDR3 nucleotides are TGTGCCACCAGTGATTCGACACATTCTCTTGGCTACACCTTC.

The chain combines TRBV2 with TRBJ1-1; D possibly corresponds to TRBD1 (6 bases). Germline CDR1 SNHLY, CDR2 FYNNEI. The CDR3 length is 15 residues. V was clipped by 1 base and J by 5 bases, with 14 bases between them. The CDR3 sequence: CASSEEKGGRTEAFF. CDR3 nucleotides: TGTGCCAGCAGTGAAGAGAAAGGGGGAAGGACTGAAGCTTTCTTT. Filled out from reference TRBV2 and TRBJ1-1, the complete variable domain reads EPEVTQTPSHQVTQMGQEVILRCVPISNHLYFYWYRQILGQKVEFLVSFYNNEISEKSEIFDDQFSVERPDGSNFTLKIRSTKLEDSAMYFCASSEEKGGRTEAFFGQGTRLTVV.

This clone was counted only a few times. The chain couples TRBV5-4 to TRBJ1-2; TRBD1 agrees at 8 bases. Germline values: CDR1 SGHNT, CDR2 YYREEE (reference sequence). CDR3 size: 17 residues. The ends lost 3 bases at V and 0 bases at J; junction bases unmatched: 10. The CDR3 protein is CASSSARTGRANYGYTF. DNA of the CDR3: TGTGCCAGCAGCTCTGCGAGGACAGGGCGGGCTAACTATGGCTACACCTTC.

Written as DNA, the CDR3 is TGTGCCACCAGTGAGATGACAGGGGTTGGCTACACCTTC. It specifies CATSEMTGVGYTF. The chain combines TRBV24-1 with TRBJ1-2, with 8 nucleotides matching TRBD1. V gave up 4 bases and J gave up 7 bases; unmatched junction bases: 4. CDR3 length: 13 residues. CDR1 KGHDR and CDR2 SFDVKD come from the germline V gene.

V is TRBV9 and J is TRBJ2-2; TRBD1 matches 8 bases. The V and J ends lost 0 bases and 1 base, in that order; junction bases with no gene match: 5. The V gene's germline CDR1 is SGDLS and CDR2 YYNGEE. This CDR3 has 17 amino acids. The CDR3 sequence is CASSVAVDRVNTGELFF. The DNA of the CDR3 is TGTGCCAGCAGCGTAGCCGTGGACAGGGTGAACACCGGGGAGCTGTTTTTT.

On this clone itself: The same CDR3 is also encoded by other DNA sequences in this sample. The rearrangement links TRBV5-1 to TRBJ2-5; 8 bases are a match to TRBD1. The V segment lost 2 bases and the J segment 5 bases; nucleotides outside the gene matches: 5. The V gene's germline CDR1 is SGHRS and CDR2 YFSETQ. The CDR3 runs to 14 residues. The CDR3 DNA reads as TGCGCCAGCAGCTTCTCAGGGGGCGAGGAGACCCAGTACTTC. This sequence encodes CASSFSGGEETQYF.

The gene calls are TRBV18 and TRBJ1-5, with no clear D. The CDR3 extends over 13 amino acids. V was cut by 2 bases and J by 5 bases, with 7 bases left in between. CDR1 is KGHSH and CDR2 is LQKENI in the germline V gene. As DNA, the CDR3 is TGTGCCAGCTCACCAGAACGGGATCAGCCCCAGCATTTT. This sequence encodes CASSPERDQPQHF.

The chain is built from TRBV15 and TRBJ2-6; D is possibly TRBD2 (6 bases). Germline-derived CDR1 and CDR2 are LNHNV and YYDKDF (reference sequence). The CDR3 length is 15 residues. Trimming pared 5 bases from V and 1 base from J, leaving 9 bases between. CDR3: CATSSRGSGANVLTF. CDR3 nucleotides: TGTGCCACCAGCTCCCGGGGGTCTGGGGCCAACGTCCTGACTTTC.

The chain has TRBV11-2 and TRBJ2-3; 8 nucleotides line up with TRBD2. CDR3 length equals 16 residues. CDR1 is SGHAT, CDR2 FQNNGV, per germline. Trimming removed 5 bases from V and 4 bases from J; junction bases left unmatched: 11. This CDR3 is CASSRGGSGEADTQYF. The CDR3 DNA reads as TGTGCCAGCAGCCGAGGAGGTAGCGGGGAGGCAGATACGCAGTATTTT.

The V call is TRBV6-5, the J call TRBJ1-2; no clear D gene. Per germline, CDR1 MNHEY and CDR2 SVGAGI. CDR3 length equals 15 residues. V was trimmed by 5 bases and J by 3 bases, leaving 16 bases between them. DNA of the CDR3: TGTGCCAGCAGTCGGGCCGGGAGGGTTGACTATGGCTACACCTTC. Protein product: CASSRAGRVDYGYTF.

The chain combines TRBV19 with TRBJ2-4, with a possible D match to TRBD1 (6 bases). This CDR3 comprises 13 residues. V was cut by 5 bases and J by 7 bases, with 12 bases left in between. Per germline, CDR1 LNHDA and CDR2 SQIVND (reference sequence). The CDR3 region is CASSWTVVNIQYF. Written as DNA, the CDR3 is TGTGCCAGTAGTTGGACAGTAGTGAACATTCAGTACTTC. The variable domain in full, completed from reference TRBV19 and TRBJ2-4, reads DGGITQSPKYLFRKEGQNVTLSCEQNLNHDAMYWYRQDPGQGLRLIYYSQIVNDFQKGDIAEGYSVSREKKESFPLTVTSAQKNPTAFYLCASSWTVVNIQYFGAGTRLSVL.

The CDR3 nucleotides are TGTGCCAGTAGACCGGGAGGACACCGCACGAACACCGGGGAGCTGTTTTTT. This gives the protein CASRPGGHRTNTGELFF. The V call is TRBV19, the J call TRBJ2-2, with 7 nucleotides matching TRBD2. The trim removed 6 bases at V and 0 bases at J, leaving 10 bases unmatched. The length of the CDR3 is 17 residues. The V gene's germline CDR1 is LNHDA and CDR2 SQIVND (reference sequence).

CDR3 amino acids: CASSDNGGNEQFF. The CDR3 nucleotides read TGTGCCAGCAGTGACAACGGGGGGAATGAGCAGTTCTTC. The chain joins TRBV2 to TRBJ2-1; TRBD2 agrees at 7 bases. CDR3 length: 13 residues. CDR1 is SNHLY, CDR2 FYNNEI, per germline. With 3 bases clipped from V and 7 bases from J, the junction kept 3 bases outside the gene matches.

The rearrangement uses TRBV7-7 and TRBJ1-4; no definite D call. The CDR3 loop spans 14 amino acids. From germline, CDR1 is SSHAT and CDR2 FNYEAQ (reference sequence). V gave up 1 base and J gave up 8 bases, with 11 bases separating them. The chain's CDR3 is CASSLDSLSEKLFF. CDR3 bases: TGTGCCAGCAGCTTAGACAGTTTGTCAGAAAAACTGTTTTTT.